In this sample, the clone carrying this T cell receptor beta chain turned up a few times. Its matching antigen is unknown. The source of the sample is a study of T cells after yellow fever vaccination. Study findings and constraints: CD4 and CD8 compartments shared a small share of clonotypes, likely from convergent recombination.

TCRdb recomputed calls from the 5' RACE reads with MiXCR, one row per CDR3 protein. The profile shows approximately 300,000 distinct CDR3 sequences, approximately 9% of them singletons. Trimming removed 4 bases from V and 4 bases from J; junction bases left unmatched: 15. The CDR3 consists of 16 residues. CDR1 and CDR2 (germline): DFQATT, SNEGSKA (reference sequence). The sample in question was PBMCs, obtained on the day of the first yellow fever vaccination. The chain employs TRBV20-1 and TRBJ1-1; TRBD1 matches at 7 bases. This clonotype was sampled from a man aged 18 to 30 who received the YFV17D yellow fever vaccine. The CDR3 sequence is CSATSRQGTPSTEAFF. For the CDR3, the DNA is TGCAGTGCTACCAGTCGACAGGGAACTCCTTCCACTGAAGCTTTCTTT.